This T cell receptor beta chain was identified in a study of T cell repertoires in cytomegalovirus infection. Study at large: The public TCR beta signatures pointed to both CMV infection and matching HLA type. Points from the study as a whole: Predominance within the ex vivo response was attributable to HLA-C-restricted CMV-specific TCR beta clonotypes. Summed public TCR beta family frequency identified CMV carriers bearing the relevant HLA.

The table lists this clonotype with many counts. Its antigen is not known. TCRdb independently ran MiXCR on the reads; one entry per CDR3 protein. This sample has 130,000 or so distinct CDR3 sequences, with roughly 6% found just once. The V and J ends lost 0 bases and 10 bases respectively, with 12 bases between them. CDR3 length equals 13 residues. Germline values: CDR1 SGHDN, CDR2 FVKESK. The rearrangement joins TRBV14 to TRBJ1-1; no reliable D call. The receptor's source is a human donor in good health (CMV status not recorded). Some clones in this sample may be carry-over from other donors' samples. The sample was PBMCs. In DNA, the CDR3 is TGTGCCAGCAGCCAAGATGTCCGTTCTGGAGCTTTCTTT. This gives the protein CASSQDVRSGAFF.